This TCR beta chain was found in a study of T cell repertoires in cytomegalovirus infection. Remarks on this clonotype: What it binds is unknown.

The ends were cut back, 2 bases at V and 3 bases at J, with 19 bases in the middle. The CDR3 covers 18 residues. CDR1 is MNHEY, CDR2 SVGEGT, per germline. The study's findings and limits: HLA-C-restricted TCR beta clonotypes specific for CMV led the ex vivo response.

Via MiXCR, TCRdb re-called the reads, giving one row per CDR3 protein. The table records 170,000 or so distinct CDR3 sequences, 17% of them present only once. The chain has TRBV6-2 or TRBV6-3 and TRBJ2-2; possible D gene TRBD2, 6 bases. Sample: CD8+ T cells from PBMCs. The clonotype originates from a human donor in good health (CMV status not recorded). Some clones in this sample may be carry-over from other donors' samples. The CDR3 nucleotides read TGTGCCAGCAGTTACGCGAGGAGGGAGCGGAGGGACACCGGGGAGCTGTTTTTT. Translated: CASSYARRERRDTGELFF.